The rows below give T cell receptor beta chains drawn from one sample of a study of shared clonotypes between healthy human individuals. Method: immunoSEQ multiplex PCR; TCRdb's copy keeps in-frame clones and lacks some. The sample lists just over 2,000,000 clones, roughly 95% occurring once. Sequencing was performed on naive CD4+ T cells sorted from blood. The source is a man between 18 and 35 years old in good health. Each CDR3 is given with its conserved first and last residue. D genes are given only for firm matches.

j_gene	d_gene	len	v_gene	CDR3aa	CDR3nt
TRBJ2-5	-	14	TRBV5-1	CASSFRDWEETQYF	TGCGCCAGCAGCTTCCGGGACTGGGAAGAGACCCAGTACTTC
TRBJ2-7	-	14	TRBV28	CATLNLRDRVEQYF	TGTGCCACCTTAAATCTCCGGGACCGCGTCGAGCAGTACTTC
TRBJ1-1	TRBD1	17	TRBV5-1	CASSFTGRDRANTEAFF	TGCGCCAGCAGCTTTACGGGGCGCGACAGGGCGAACACTGAAGCTTTCTTT
TRBJ2-7	TRBD2	19	TRBV10-3	CAISEPSGTRPSEPYEQYF	TGTGCCATCAGTGAGCCATCGGGGACTAGACCCTCGGAGCCCTACGAGCAGTACTTC
TRBJ1-2	TRBD1	16	TRBV19	CASSDPDRGSIYGYTF	TGTGCCAGTAGTGACCCGGACAGGGGAAGTATCTATGGCTACACCTTC
TRBJ2-7	-	15	TRBV5-6	CASSLIGGTGYEQYF	TGTGCCAGCAGCTTGATAGGCGGGACTGGCTACGAGCAGTACTTC
TRBJ1-1	-	15	TRBV9	CASSVSGALNTEAFF	TGTGCCAGCAGCGTCAGCGGGGCGTTGAACACTGAAGCTTTCTTT
TRBJ2-2	-	13	TRBV11-3	CASSSRVGGELFF	TGTGCCAGCAGCTCGAGGGTAGGGGGGGAGCTGTTTTTT
TRBJ1-4	TRBD1	13	TRBV2	CASRQGGGEKLFF	TGTGCCAGCCGACAGGGAGGGGGTGAAAAACTGTTTTTT
TRBJ2-3	TRBD2	17	TRBV9	CASSAGLAGGQSDTQYF	TGTGCCAGCAGCGCGGGACTAGCGGGGGGGCAATCAGATACGCAGTATTTT
TRBJ1-4	TRBD1	16	TRBV5-6	CASSLRGHSTNEKLFF	TGTGCCAGCAGCTTAAGGGGGCATAGTACTAATGAAAAACTGTTTTTT
TRBJ1-3	-	14	TRBV5-4	CASSLDLAGNTIYF	TGTGCCAGCAGCCTGGATTTGGCTGGAAACACCATATATTTT
TRBJ2-2	TRBD2	18	TRBV5-1	CASSLAGTSGANTGELFF	TGCGCCAGCAGCTTGGCTGGGACTAGCGGAGCGAACACCGGGGAGCTGTTTTTT
TRBJ2-7	TRBD1	14	TRBV30	CAWSVGGVAYEQYF	TGTGCCTGGAGTGTAGGGGGCGTTGCCTACGAGCAGTACTTC
TRBJ1-2	-	13	TRBV7-2	CASSWDGYYGYTF	TGTGCCAGCAGCTGGGACGGATACTATGGCTACACCTTC
TRBJ1-2	-	15	TRBV6-5	CASGPAQESFGGYTF	TGTGCCTCCGGGCCGGCACAGGAGTCCTTCGGGGGCTACACCTTC
TRBJ1-3	-	19	TRBV4-1	CASSQATDLRASSGNTIYF	TGCGCCAGCAGCCAAGCCACCGACCTGAGGGCCTCCTCTGGAAACACCATATATTTT
TRBJ1-2	-	14	TRBV7-2	CASSLAGQIYGYTF	TGTGCCAGCAGCTTAGCGGGACAAATCTATGGCTACACCTTC
TRBJ2-5	-	12	TRBV4-1	CASSQTEGTQYF	TGCGCCAGCAGCCAGACGGAGGGGACCCAGTACTTC
TRBJ1-2	TRBD1	15	TRBV7-3	CASPKAGGEHYGYTF	TGTGCCAGCCCCAAGGCAGGGGGCGAACACTATGGCTACACCTTC